The present T cell receptor (beta chain) was sequenced within a study of CD8 T cells in Susac syndrome. Negative isolation was used for CD8+ and CD4+ T cells, and FACS enrichment was applied to TEMRA cells. The RNA input was roughly 0.45 to 1 ug, and it was reverse transcribed with random hexamers. TCRdb passed the immunoSEQ multiplex PCR reads through MiXCR, listing each CDR3 protein once. The table shows some 180,000 distinct CDR3 sequences, with approximately 95% occurring only once. Trimming took off 5 bases at V and 2 bases at J, with 12 bases between the two ends. The length of the CDR3 is 14 residues.

J is TRBJ2-5 and V is TRBV12-3 or TRBV12-4, with D possibly called TRBD1 or TRBD2 (6 bases each). Specimen: CD4+ T cells from PBMCs. The sequence derives from a human donor in good health. CDR3 coding DNA: TGTGCCAGCAGTGCCGCGGGACAACAAGAGACCCAGTACTTC. Its translation is CASSAAGQQETQYF.